These T cell receptor beta chains were read from a single sample in a study of blood T cell repertoires in COVID-19. Profiled with immunoSEQ multiplex PCR; TCRdb holds only in-frame clones, not every one. In the table there are about 250,000 clones, approximately 90% of which are singletons. The sample taken for sequencing was PBMCs or T cells enriched from blood (not recorded which). These receptors all stem from a woman younger than 30 who had recovered from COVID-19. The CDR3 runs from the conserved cysteine through the conserved F or W. The D gene is left open where the match is weak. Only some rows state a clone size, as once, few, many or a class for expanded clones.

NA,once,TRBJ1-5,TRBV13,CASSFEGGPQHF,TGTGCCAGCAGCTTCGAGGGAGGGCCCCAGCATTTT
TRBD1,NA,TRBJ2-7,TRBV5-1,CASSWDRGRLREQYF,TGCGCCAGCAGCTGGGACAGGGGAAGACTACGCGAGCAGTACTTC
NA,NA,TRBJ2-3,TRBV27,CASWRGGDTQYF,TGTGCCAGCTGGCGGGGCGGAGATACGCAGTATTTT
NA,once,TRBJ2-1,TRBV27,CASSFYRGNEQFF,TGTGCCAGCAGTTTCTATAGGGGTAATGAGCAGTTCTTC
NA,NA,TRBJ1-2,TRBV29-1,CSVQGYGYGYTF,TGCAGCGTTCAGGGGTACGGCTATGGCTACACCTTC
NA,NA,TRBJ1-6,TRBV6-1,CASSEAGGRNSPLHF,TGTGCCAGCAGTGAAGCGGGGGGGCGGAATTCACCCCTCCACTTT
TRBD1,NA,TRBJ1-1,TRBV30,CAWSVGGTRDTEAFF,TGTGCCTGGAGTGTAGGGGGCACTCGGGACACTGAAGCTTTCTTT
TRBD1,NA,TRBJ1-2,TRBV2,CASRETGVVYGYTF,TGTGCCAGCAGAGAGACAGGGGTGGTCTATGGCTACACCTTC
TRBD2,NA,TRBJ2-3,TRBV5-1,CASSLEAGGFSTDTQYF,TGCGCCAGCAGCTTGGAGGCGGGGGGATTTAGCACAGATACGCAGTATTTT
NA,NA,TRBJ1-2,TRBV6-5,CASSYSSVANYGYTF,TGTGCCAGCAGTTACTCTTCAGTCGCTAACTATGGCTACACCTTC
NA,NA,TRBJ2-5,TRBV29-1,CSVGGTQETQYF,TGCAGCGTTGGCGGGACGCAAGAGACCCAGTACTTC
NA,NA,TRBJ1-1,TRBV5-6,CASSWAPTARTEAFF,TGTGCCAGCAGCTGGGCGCCGACCGCTCGGACTGAAGCTTTCTTT
TRBD2,NA,TRBJ2-1,TRBV7-9,CASSSPRGGQFF,TGTGCCAGCAGCTCCCCGCGGGGGGGCCAGTTCTTC
NA,NA,TRBJ1-5,TRBV27,CASRGFGQPQHF,TGTGCCAGCCGGGGGTTTGGTCAGCCCCAGCATTTT
NA,NA,TRBJ2-7,TRBV29-1,CSVENRVYEQYF,TGCAGCGTTGAGAACAGGGTTTACGAGCAGTACTTC
NA,NA,TRBJ1-3,TRBV19,CASSGAGLGNTIYF,TGTGCCAGTAGTGGGGCAGGGTTAGGAAACACCATATATTTT
NA,NA,TRBJ2-2,TRBV10-2,CASHRPDTYTGELFF,TGCGCCAGCCATCGCCCGGACACATACACCGGGGAGCTGTTTTTT
NA,NA,TRBJ1-5,TRBV28,CASSLPLTGGIQPQHF,TGTGCCAGCAGTCTACCCCTCACGGGGGGGATTCAGCCCCAGCATTTT
NA,NA,TRBJ1-1,TRBV3-1/TRBV3-2,CASSQDIMAGDTEAFF,TGTGCCAGCAGCCAAGATATTATGGCAGGGGATACTGAAGCTTTCTTT
NA,NA,TRBJ1-5,TRBV19,CATSGHQGPQHF,TGTGCCACCTCGGGACACCAGGGGCCCCAGCATTTT
NA,once,TRBJ2-3,TRBV7-3,CASSPEGGSTDTQYF,TGTGCCAGCAGCCCTGAGGGTGGTAGCACAGATACGCAGTATTTT
TRBD2,NA,TRBJ2-5,TRBV2,CASILILAGKRETQYF,TGTGCCAGCATCCTCATACTAGCGGGGAAGCGAGAGACCCAGTACTTC
TRBD2,NA,TRBJ2-5,TRBV6-6,CASSYSGLAGQETQYF,TGTGCCAGCAGTTACTCGGGACTAGCGGGCCAAGAGACCCAGTACTTC